Presented here are 7 T cell receptor beta chains from one specimen sequenced in a study of shared clonotypes between healthy human individuals. It was CD45RO-negative cells, positively selected for CCR7, that made up naive CD8 cells, with terminally differentiated effector memory CD45RA+ cells excluded. Only in-frame clones appear in the TCRdb table, and some are missing; sequencing was by immunoSEQ multiplex PCR. The sample yields around 2,000,000 clones, 90% to 95% seen once. Sequenced input: naive CD8+ T cells from PBMCs. The receptors were sampled from a young man in good health. Some clones in this sample may be carry-over from other donors' samples.

The V call is TRBV13, the J call TRBJ2-7; 9 nucleotides agree with TRBD1. CDR1 is PRHDT and CDR2 is FYEKMQ in the germline V gene (reference sequence). The CDR3 is made up of 15 amino acids. The trim removed 6 bases at V and 2 bases at J, leaving 8 bases unmatched. Here the CDR3 DNA reads TGTGCCAGCAGGACCGGGACAGGGACGACCTACGAGCAGTACTTC. The encoded protein is CASRTGTGTTYEQYF. The full variable domain, in which reference TRBV13 and TRBJ2-7 provide the parts outside the CDR3, is AAGVIQSPRHLIKEKRETATLKCYPIPRHDTVYWYQQGPGQDPQFLISFYEKMQSDKGSIPDRFSAQQFSDYHSELNMSSLELGDSALYFCASRTGTGTTYEQYFGPGTRLTVT.

The chain links TRBV10-1 to TRBJ2-3; no definite D call. The germline gives CDR1 WNHNN, CDR2 SYGVQD (reference sequence). The CDR3 contains 15 residues. Trimming pared 3 bases from V and 2 bases from J, leaving 12 bases between. CDR3 region: CASSETSVSTDTQYF. The CDR3, as DNA: TGCGCCAGCAGTGAAACGAGCGTGTCCACAGATACGCAGTATTTT.

This chain uses TRBV29-1 with TRBJ1-1, with 7 bases fitting TRBD1. CDR3 length: 13 residues. Trimming at V came to 5 bases and at J to 5 bases, leaving 8 bases not matched to a gene. Germline values: CDR1 SQVTM, CDR2 ANQGSEA. The CDR3 region is CSVFTGAGTEAFF. CDR3 nucleotides: TGCAGCGTTTTCACAGGGGCGGGGACTGAAGCTTTCTTT.

The rearrangement uses TRBV4-2 and TRBJ2-3; no firm D call. CDR1 is LGHNA and CDR2 is YNFKEQ in the germline V gene. The V and J ends lost 4 bases and 5 bases respectively, with 7 bases between them. CDR3 size: 12 residues. This CDR3 is CASSPDRDTQYF. CDR3 in DNA: TGTGCCAGCAGCCCTGATAGAGATACGCAGTATTTT.

The CDR3 loop is CASSPPWASGPQETQYF. The CDR3, as DNA: TGTGCCAGCAGCCCCCCCTGGGCTAGCGGGCCCCAAGAGACCCAGTACTTC. V and J are TRBV14 and TRBJ2-5; 8 bases are shared with TRBD2. Unmatched junction bases numbered 11, after V lost 4 bases and J lost 1 base. The CDR3 has 17 amino acids. Germline CDR1 SGHDN, CDR2 FVKESK.

This clone has a handful of counts. V is TRBV19 and J is TRBJ2-7; either TRBD1 or TRBD2 may supply D (5 bases each). The V end was cut by 6 bases, the J end by 0 bases, with 12 bases between. This CDR3 has 14 amino acids. Germline CDR1 LNHDA, CDR2 SQIVND (reference sequence). CDR3 in DNA: TGTGCCAGTAGGGAGGACACGGTCTCCTACGAGCAGTACTTC. As protein: CASREDTVSYEQYF.

This chain connects TRBV28 to TRBJ2-1, with unresolved D. Deletions cut 7 bases from V and 6 bases from J, with 16 bases between. CDR1 and CDR2 from the germline V gene are MDHEN and SYDVKM. This CDR3 has 14 residues. CDR3 nucleotides: TGTGCCAGCACCAGGACCCTAAGTCCCAATGAGCAGTTCTTC. Residues: CASTRTLSPNEQFF.